This T cell receptor (beta chain) was sequenced for a study of blood T cell repertoires in COVID-19. Measured with immunoSEQ multiplex PCR; TCRdb has only the in-frame clones, and not every one. The table lists about 330,000 clones, approximately 88% of them singletons. The CDR3 consists of 17 residues. Germline CDR1 SGHAT, CDR2 FQNNGV. J gave up 0 bases and V 1 base, and 5 bases lay outside the gene matches. Sample: peripheral blood. V gene TRBV11-2 combines with J gene TRBJ1-5, with 8 bases identical to TRBD1. This TCR was sampled from a man aged 25-45 years with COVID-19, enrolled during active disease. CDR3 residues: CASSLGTGTYSNQPQHF. CDR3 in DNA: TGTGCCAGCAGCTTAGGGACAGGGACCTATAGCAATCAGCCCCAGCATTTT.